This TCR beta chain was recorded in a study of T cells in Graves' hyperthyroidism and ophthalmopathy. Patients aged 18 to 65 had newly diagnosed hyperthyroidism of under 2 months' duration. The length of the CDR3 is 15 residues. Trimming cost V 10 bases and J 0 bases, with 18 bases left between them. Template material for amplifying TCR beta CDR3 regions consisted of RNA transcripts. First-round RT-PCR of the TCR CDR3 relied on the HTBI primer set. TCRdb called the multiplex PCR reads again in MiXCR, with one record for every CDR3 protein. The sample has some 500,000 distinct CDR3 sequences, around 14% seen once. Details on this clonotype: A much larger clone differs from this one at a single base, so this may be a read error.

V and J are TRBV12-3 or TRBV12-4 and TRBJ1-1, with D possibly matching TRBD1 (5 bases). This TCR came from a woman between 18 and 29 years old with Graves' hyperthyroidism. Sequenced input: blood. CDR3 amino acids: CANKEVAGLNTEAFF. The CDR3 coding sequence is TGTGCCAACAAGGAGGTCGCAGGGTTGAACACTGAAGCTTTCTTT.